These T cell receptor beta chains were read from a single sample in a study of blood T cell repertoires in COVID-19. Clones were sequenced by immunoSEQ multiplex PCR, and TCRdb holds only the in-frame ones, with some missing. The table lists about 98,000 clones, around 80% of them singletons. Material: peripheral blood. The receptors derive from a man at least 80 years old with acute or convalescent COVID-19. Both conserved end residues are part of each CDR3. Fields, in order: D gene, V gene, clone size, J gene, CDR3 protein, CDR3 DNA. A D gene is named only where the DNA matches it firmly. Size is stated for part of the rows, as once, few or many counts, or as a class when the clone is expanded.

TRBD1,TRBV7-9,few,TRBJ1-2,CASSPSRSDRGWLGYGYTF,TGTGCCAGCAGCCCCAGCCGCAGCGACAGGGGTTGGTTGGGCTATGGCTACACCTTC
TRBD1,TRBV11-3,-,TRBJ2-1,CASSLDRGLTEEQFF,TGTGCCAGCAGCTTGGACAGGGGGCTCACCGAGGAGCAGTTCTTC
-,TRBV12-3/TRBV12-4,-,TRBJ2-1,CASRPDRAPDRFF,TGTGCCAGCAGACCGGACCGGGCTCCCGACAGGTTCTTC
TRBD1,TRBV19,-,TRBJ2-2,CASSEPGTARGGELFF,TGTGCCAGTAGTGAACCCGGGACAGCTCGTGGCGGGGAGCTGTTTTTT
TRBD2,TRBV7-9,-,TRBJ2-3,CASSLAAPGLAGVEDTQYF,TGTGCCAGCAGCTTAGCGGCTCCGGGACTAGCGGGAGTTGAAGATACGCAGTATTTT
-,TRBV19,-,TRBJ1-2,CAVGEDMFSGYTF,TGTGCAGTAGGGGAGGACATGTTTTCCGGCTACACCTTC
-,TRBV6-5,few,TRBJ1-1,CASRTGNTEAFF,TGTGCCAGCAGAACGGGGAACACTGAAGCTTTCTTT
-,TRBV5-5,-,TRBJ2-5,CASSLLSEETQYF,TGTGCCAGCAGCTTGTTGTCTGAGGAGACCCAGTACTTC
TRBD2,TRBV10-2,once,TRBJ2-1,CASYTSGGYNEQFF,TGCGCCAGCTACACTAGCGGGGGCTACAATGAGCAGTTCTTC
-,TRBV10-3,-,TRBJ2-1,CAISGRNEQFF,TGTGCCATCAGTGGGAGGAATGAGCAGTTCTTC
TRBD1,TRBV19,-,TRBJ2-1,CASTKTPPSGQGSDEQFF,TGTGCCAGCACAAAGACCCCCCCCTCGGGACAGGGGAGCGATGAGCAGTTCTTC
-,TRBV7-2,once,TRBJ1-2,CASSQQGAKGYTF,TGTGCCAGCAGCCAACAGGGTGCAAAAGGCTACACCTTC
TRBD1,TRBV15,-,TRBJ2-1,CATSRDPPTGGQGNEQFF,TGTGCCACCAGCAGAGATCCCCCTACAGGGGGCCAAGGCAATGAGCAGTTCTTC
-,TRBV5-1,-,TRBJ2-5,CASSLAAGQETQYF,TGCGCCAGCAGCTTGGCGGCAGGACAAGAGACCCAGTACTTC
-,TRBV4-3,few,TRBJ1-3,CASSQDLQGYGNTIYF,TGCGCCAGCAGCCAAGATCTTCAGGGGTACGGAAACACCATATATTTT
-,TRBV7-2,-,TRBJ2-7,CASSSTGFYEQYF,TGTGCCAGCAGCTCAACAGGGTTTTACGAGCAGTACTTC
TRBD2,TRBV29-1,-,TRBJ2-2,CSVGGTNTGELFF,TGCAGCGTCGGGGGGACGAACACCGGGGAGCTGTTTTTT
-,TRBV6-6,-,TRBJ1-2,CASSYIQGNNYGYTF,TGTGCCAGCAGTTACATCCAGGGCAATAACTATGGCTACACCTTC
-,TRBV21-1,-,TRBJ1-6,CASTPGQEYPYNSPLHF,TGTGCCAGCACGCCGGGACAGGAGTATCCCTATAATTCACCCCTCCACTTT
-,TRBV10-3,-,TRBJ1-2,CAITNRNEGYTF,TGTGCCATCACGAACAGGAACGAAGGCTACACCTTC
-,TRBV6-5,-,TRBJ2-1,CASSDRLGTYNEQFF,TGTGCCAGCAGCGACAGGCTGGGGACCTACAATGAGCAGTTCTTC
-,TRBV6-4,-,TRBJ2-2,CASSEGARSNTGELFF,TGTGCCAGCAGTGAAGGGGCGCGTTCGAACACCGGGGAGCTGTTTTTT
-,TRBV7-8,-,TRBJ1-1,CASSLARRDTEAFF,TGTGCCAGCAGCTTAGCGCGGCGGGACACTGAAGCTTTCTTT
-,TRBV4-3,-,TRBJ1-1,CASSQELLTEAFF,TGCGCCAGCAGCCAAGAACTGCTTACTGAAGCTTTCTTT
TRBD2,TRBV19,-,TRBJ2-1,CASSIGLAGWYNEQFF,TGTGCCAGTAGTATCGGACTAGCGGGGTGGTACAATGAGCAGTTCTTC
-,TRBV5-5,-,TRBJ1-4,CASSLVRGAEKLFF,TGTGCCAGCAGCTTGGTACGGGGGGCTGAAAAACTGTTTTTT
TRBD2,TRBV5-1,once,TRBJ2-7,CASSLEAGGPYEQYF,TGCGCCAGCAGCTTGGAAGCGGGAGGGCCCTACGAGCAGTACTTC
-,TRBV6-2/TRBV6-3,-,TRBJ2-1,CASSPYEGVYNDGQFF,TGTGCCAGCAGTCCCTATGAAGGAGTATACAATGATGGGCAGTTCTTC
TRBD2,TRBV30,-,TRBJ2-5,CAWSVLAGGQETQYF,TGTGCCTGGAGCGTTCTAGCGGGGGGACAAGAGACCCAGTACTTC
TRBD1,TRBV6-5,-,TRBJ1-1,CASSLNRGPNTEAFF,TGTGCCAGCAGTTTAAACAGGGGCCCGAACACTGAAGCTTTCTTT
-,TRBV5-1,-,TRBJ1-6,CASSLRQVDRSYNSPLHF,TGCGCCAGCAGCTTGAGACAGGTGGATCGCTCCTATAATTCACCCCTCCACTTT
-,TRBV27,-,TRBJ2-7,CASSSRQARSYEQYF,TGTGCCAGCAGTTCGCGACAGGCGAGGTCCTACGAGCAGTACTTC
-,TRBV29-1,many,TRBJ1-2,CSVDKTDGVSGYTF,TGCAGCGTTGATAAAACGGACGGGGTGAGTGGCTACACCTTC
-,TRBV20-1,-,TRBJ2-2,CSASLRVGELFF,TGCAGTGCTAGTCTACGGGTCGGGGAGCTGTTTTTT